This TCR beta chain is drawn from a study of coeliac disease. This CDR3 is built from 12 residues. CDR1 MNHNS and CDR2 SASEGT come from the germline V gene. V shed 3 bases and J shed 6 bases, with 3 bases lying between them. General study results and limits: Known gliadin-specific TRB sequences: about 45% of the 18 coeliac samples, only 1 of 6 controls.

The assay was immunoSEQ multiplex PCR, and TCRdb's table has in-frame clones only and misses some. The sample has some 5,000 clones, 62% seen once. Comment on this clone: What it binds is not known.

The sequenced material came from lamina propria lymphocytes from the gut. The receptor comes from a woman aged 70-85 years with celiac disease. V is TRBV6-1 and J is TRBJ1-6; unclear D gene. The CDR3 is CASSEANSPLHF. The CDR3 bases are TGTGCCAGCAGTGAGGCTAATTCACCCCTCCACTTT.